This T cell receptor (beta chain) was observed in a study of cytomegalovirus exposure and HLA in healthy donors. Overall study findings and caveats: There was a cluster of highly shared sequence variants that was likely a sequencing artifact.

With 60 Vbeta and 13 Jbeta primers, the PCR was carried out. The repertoire was sequenced with immunoSEQ multiplex PCR; TCRdb's copy has only in-frame clones and lacks some. The profile covers about 140,000 clones, with roughly 82% appearing a single time and roughly 3.4% taken by the ten largest. Turning to this clone: What it binds is not known.

The sequencing input was PBMCs. This sequence originates from a man younger than 35 in good health and CMV-seropositive.

The CDR3 DNA reads as TGTGCCAGCAGCTTAGCCGGCCTCGGGTACACCTTC. Its protein is CASSLAGLGYTF. The rearrangement links TRBV7-9 to TRBJ1-2; the D is unclear. The germline CDR1 and CDR2 sequences are SEHNR and FQNEAQ (reference sequence). The V and J ends lost 0 bases and 11 bases respectively, with 10 bases between them. The CDR3 loop spans 12 amino acids.